This record looks at one T cell receptor beta chain sequence and its context. The CDR3 runs to 11 residues. The data belong to a study of blood T cell repertoires in COVID-19. Using immunoSEQ multiplex PCR, the repertoire was profiled, and TCRdb retains in-frame clones only, with some absent. Of fewer than 110,000 clones in the sample, about nine tenths are singletons; the top ten hold 17%. The sequenced sample was peripheral blood. The chain links TRBV21-1 to TRBJ1-2. TRBV21-1 is noted as a pseudogene. This clonotype originated in a man over 45 with acute or convalescent COVID-19. The CDR3 reads CASSNPDGYTF. CDR3 nucleotide sequence: TGTGCCAGCAGCAACCCGGATGGCTACACCTTC.